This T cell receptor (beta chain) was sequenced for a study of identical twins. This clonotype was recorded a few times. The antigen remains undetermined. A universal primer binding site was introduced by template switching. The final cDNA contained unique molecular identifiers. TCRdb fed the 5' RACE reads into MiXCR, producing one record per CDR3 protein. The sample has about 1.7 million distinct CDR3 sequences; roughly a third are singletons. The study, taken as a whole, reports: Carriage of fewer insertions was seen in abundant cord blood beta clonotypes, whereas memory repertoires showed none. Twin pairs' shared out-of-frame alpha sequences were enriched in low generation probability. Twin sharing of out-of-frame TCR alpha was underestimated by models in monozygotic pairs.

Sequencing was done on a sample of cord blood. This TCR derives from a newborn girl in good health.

The CDR3 sequence is CASSEETIREQYF. CDR3 coding DNA: TGTGCCAGCAGTGAGGAAACGATACGCGAGCAGTACTTC. The V gene is TRBV2, the J gene TRBJ2-7, with no clear D. Trimming took 3 bases from V and 6 from J, leaving 12 bases between them. Germline V lookup: CDR1 SNHLY, CDR2 FYNNEI. CDR3 size: 13 residues.